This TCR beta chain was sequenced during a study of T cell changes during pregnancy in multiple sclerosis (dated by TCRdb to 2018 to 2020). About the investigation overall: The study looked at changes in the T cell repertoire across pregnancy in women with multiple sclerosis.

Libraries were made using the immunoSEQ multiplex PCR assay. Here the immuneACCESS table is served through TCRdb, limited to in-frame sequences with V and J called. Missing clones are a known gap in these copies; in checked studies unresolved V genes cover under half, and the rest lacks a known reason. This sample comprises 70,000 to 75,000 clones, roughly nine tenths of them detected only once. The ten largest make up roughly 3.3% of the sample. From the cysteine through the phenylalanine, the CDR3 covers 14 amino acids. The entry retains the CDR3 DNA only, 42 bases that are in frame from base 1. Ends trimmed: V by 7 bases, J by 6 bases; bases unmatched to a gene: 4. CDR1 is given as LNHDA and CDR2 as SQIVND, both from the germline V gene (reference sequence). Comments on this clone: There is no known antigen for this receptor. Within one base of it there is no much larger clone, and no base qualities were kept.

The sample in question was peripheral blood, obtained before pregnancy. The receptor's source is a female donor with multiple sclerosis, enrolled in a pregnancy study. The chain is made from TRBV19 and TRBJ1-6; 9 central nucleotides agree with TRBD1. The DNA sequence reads TGTGCCAGTATGGGGGGACAGGGTAATTCACCCCTCCACTTT. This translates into CASMGGQGNSPLHF.